The 22 T cell receptor beta chains below were found in one sample sequenced in a study of blood T cell repertoires in COVID-19. Some clones are missing from TCRdb's copy, which holds only in-frame ones; the method was immunoSEQ multiplex PCR. The sample has around 450,000 clones, around 89% seen once; the top ten hold roughly 4%. Sequenced material: peripheral blood. Receptors were obtained from a woman aged 30 to 39 with acute or convalescent COVID-19.

The chain is built from TRBV9 and TRBJ2-1; TRBD2 agrees at 12 bases. The CDR3 contains 15 residues. The germline gives CDR1 SGDLS, CDR2 YYNGEE. Losses at the gene ends were 3 bases for V and 9 bases for J; bases not matched to a gene: 7. This CDR3 is CASSGASGGVTEQFF. The CDR3 DNA reads as TGTGCCAGCAGCGGTGCTAGCGGGGGGGTTACTGAGCAGTTCTTC.

The chain carries TRBV6-5 and TRBJ2-1; perhaps TRBD1 as D (6 bases). This CDR3 is 13 amino acids long. V gave up 5 bases and J gave up 10 bases, with 15 bases separating them. The germline CDR1 and CDR2 sequences are MNHEY and SVGAGI. The CDR3 here is CASSTRQDREQFF. CDR3 DNA sequence: TGTGCCAGCAGTACACGACAGGATCGAGAGCAGTTCTTC.

This chain links TRBV3-1 (or the pseudogene TRBV3-2) with TRBJ1-5, with D possibly matching TRBD1 (6 bases). Germline CDR1 LGHDT, CDR2 YNNKEL (reference sequence). V dropped 0 bases and J dropped 7 bases, with 13 bases sitting between them. The CDR3 runs to 15 residues. The CDR3 DNA follows: TGTGCCAGCAGCCAAGATCTGGGGGGGCTACAGCCCCAGCATTTT. As protein: CASSQDLGGLQPQHF.

This rearrangement joins TRBV5-1 to TRBJ1-4, with D uncertain. Deletions cut 1 base from V and 0 bases from J, with 13 bases between. The CDR3 is 17 residues long. The germline V gene has CDR1 SGHRS and CDR2 YFSETQ. CDR3 sequence reads: CASSLLASPTTNEKLFF. CDR3 bases: TGCGCCAGCAGCTTGCTCGCGAGCCCCACAACTAATGAAAAACTGTTTTTT.

This clone was picked up a small number of times. This chain links TRBV28 with TRBJ2-7, with D tentatively TRBD1 (5 bases). Germline V gene data show CDR1 as MDHEN and CDR2 as SYDVKM. This CDR3 contains 13 residues. V dropped 6 bases and J dropped 2 bases, with 11 bases sitting between them. The CDR3 spells CASSRTDTYEQYF. The CDR3 coding sequence is TGTGCCAGCAGCCGGACGGACACCTACGAGCAGTACTTC.

There are a few counts of this clone. V usage is TRBV6-1 and J usage is TRBJ1-6, with 8 bases identical to TRBD1. The CDR3 is 16 residues long. Germline V gene lookup returns CDR1 MNHNS and CDR2 SASEGT. The J segment lost 3 bases and the V segment lost 4 bases, leaving 5 bases of the junction unmatched. The CDR3 DNA follows: TGTGCCAGCAGTGCCGACAGGGGCAACTATAATTCACCCCTCCACTTT. Translating it yields CASSADRGNYNSPLHF.

The V and J genes are TRBV5-5 and TRBJ2-1; 9 bases map to TRBD1. The CDR3 sequence is 15 residues long. The germline gives CDR1 SGHKS, CDR2 YYEKEE (reference sequence). V shed 4 bases, J shed 8 bases, and the junction held 10 bases outside the gene matches. The CDR3 DNA sequence: TGTGCCAGCAGCCAGATCGGGACAGGGCTCGATGAGCAGTTCTTC. Translation gives CASSQIGTGLDEQFF.

J is TRBJ2-7 and V is TRBV30; a weak D match, TRBD2 (6 bases). Looked up from germline, CDR1 is GTSNPN and CDR2 is SVGIG (reference sequence). The CDR3 extends over 16 amino acids. Deletions cut 1 base from V and 9 bases from J, with 25 bases between. CDR3 sequence (DNA): TGTGCCTGGAGTGATCCTCGGGGTTTTTCGCGGGACGTGCAGTACTTC. Protein sequence: CAWSDPRGFSRDVQYF. The full variable domain, with the rest looked up from reference TRBV30 and TRBJ2-7, is SQTIHQWPATLVQPVGSPLSLECTVEGTSNPNLYWYRQAAGRGLQLLFYSVGIGQISSEVPQNLSASRPQDRQFILSSKKLLLSDSGFYLCAWSDPRGFSRDVQYFGPGTRLTVT.

V is TRBV6-5 and J is TRBJ2-2; 7 nucleotides align to TRBD1. The CDR3 covers 15 residues. Germline trimming cut 6 bases from V and 1 base from J; bases unmatched to any gene: 5. Germline assignment: CDR1 MNHEY and CDR2 SVGAGI. CDR3 nucleotide sequence: TGTGCCAGCAGGAATCAGGGGGTGAACACCGGGGAGCTGTTTTTT. This encodes CASRNQGVNTGELFF.

This clone was recorded many times. J is TRBJ1-2 and V is TRBV10-2; the D gene is possibly TRBD1 (5 bases). CDR1 WSHSY and CDR2 SAAADI come from the germline V gene. V was shortened by 3 bases and J by 6 bases, with 8 bases between the two germline ends. The CDR3 has 12 amino acids. The CDR3 here is CASSDTGNGYTF. Here the CDR3 DNA reads TGCGCCAGCAGTGATACAGGAAATGGCTACACCTTC.

V gene TRBV11-2 combines with J gene TRBJ2-1, with 8 bases that match TRBD2. Losses at the gene ends were 7 bases for V and 8 bases for J; bases not matched to a gene: 13. Germline lookup yields CDR1 SGHAT and CDR2 FQNNGV. This CDR3 contains 15 residues. The CDR3 region is CASTLSGGAGHEQFF. The CDR3, as DNA: TGTGCCAGCACGTTATCCGGGGGGGCAGGCCATGAGCAGTTCTTC.

CDR3: CASGTSGEGPYEQYF. Here the CDR3 DNA reads TGTGCCAGCGGGACTAGCGGAGAAGGACCCTACGAGCAGTACTTC. The gene calls are TRBV6-5 and TRBJ2-7; TRBD2 matches 11 bases. The CDR3 loop spans 15 amino acids. Per germline, CDR1 MNHEY and CDR2 SVGAGI. V was pared by 8 bases and J by 2 bases, with 8 bases of the junction left unmatched.

DNA for the CDR3: TGTGCCACCCGCCGTCGACAGGGCTTTAATGATGGCTACACCTTC. Residues: CATRRRQGFNDGYTF. This chain links TRBV15 with TRBJ1-2; TRBD1 matches at 7 bases. V gave up 8 bases and J gave up 6 bases; unmatched junction bases: 15. This CDR3 contains 15 residues. Germline values: CDR1 LNHNV, CDR2 YYDKDF (reference sequence).

In DNA, the CDR3 is TGTGCCAGCAGTCTACGGACAGATACGCAGTATTTT. Translation: CASSLRTDTQYF. The chain has TRBV12-3 or TRBV12-4 and TRBJ2-3, with D unclear. V lost 5 bases, J lost 3 bases, and 6 bases lay in between. This CDR3 is built from 12 residues.

This chain connects TRBV11-1 to TRBJ2-3; possible D gene TRBD2, 7 bases. The CDR3 is made up of 15 amino acids. The germline V and J ends were trimmed by 6 bases and 0 bases, with 13 bases remaining between them. Germline V CDR1 and CDR2: SGHAT, FQDESV (reference sequence). The CDR3 DNA follows: TGTGCCAGCAGAACGGGGGGCCTCAGCACAGATACGCAGTATTTT. Protein sequence: CASRTGGLSTDTQYF.

CDR3 region: CASKGQTNYEQYF. In nucleotides, the CDR3 is TGTGCCAGCAAGGGACAGACTAACTACGAGCAGTACTTC. The chain couples TRBV27 to TRBJ2-7; 7 nucleotides match TRBD1. The CDR3 is 13 residues long. V trimming: 7 bases; J trimming: 3 bases; junction bases outside the gene matches: 6. Germline V lookup: CDR1 MNHEY, CDR2 SMNVEV (reference sequence).

The chain couples TRBV30 to TRBJ1-2; D gene ambiguous. This CDR3 is 12 amino acids long. CDR1 is GTSNPN and CDR2 is SVGIG in the germline V gene (reference sequence). Trimming left V 3 bases short and J 8 bases short, with 13 bases between. The CDR3 DNA reads TGTGCCTGGAGCTTCGGGAGTGAGGGCTACACCTTC. Translation: CAWSFGSEGYTF. Complete variable domain (other parts from reference TRBV30 and TRBJ1-2): SQTIHQWPATLVQPVGSPLSLECTVEGTSNPNLYWYRQAAGRGLQLLFYSVGIGQISSEVPQNLSASRPQDRQFILSSKKLLLSDSGFYLCAWSFGSEGYTFGSGTRLTVV.

CDR3 DNA: TGTGCCAGCAGGGTGACAGGGGTGTCACCCCTCCACTTT. Translating it yields CASRVTGVSPLHF. The rearrangement uses TRBV27 and TRBJ1-6; 8 bases map to TRBD1. The V gene end was trimmed by 6 bases and the J gene end by 10 bases; junction bases not matched to a gene: 5. This CDR3 has 13 residues. Germline assignment: CDR1 MNHEY and CDR2 SMNVEV (reference sequence).

The chain combines TRBV6-1 with TRBJ2-1; 10 nucleotides match TRBD2. The V segment lost 2 bases and the J segment 7 bases; nucleotides outside the gene matches: 5. The germline V gene has CDR1 MNHNS and CDR2 SASEGT. The CDR3 spans 15 residues. Written as DNA, the CDR3 is TGTGCCAGCAGTGAACTCAATAGCGGGGGGAATGAGCAGTTCTTC. Translated: CASSELNSGGNEQFF.

The chain combines TRBV12-3 or TRBV12-4 with TRBJ2-5, with D tentatively TRBD2 (5 bases). V was clipped by 6 bases and J by 3 bases, with 5 bases between them. The CDR3 contains 11 residues. The CDR3 nucleotides are TGTGCCAGCAGCGGGAAAGAGACCCAGTACTTC. Residues: CASSGKETQYF.

V and J are TRBV24-1 and TRBJ2-2; 7 nucleotides line up with TRBD1. The CDR3 totals 13 residues. The junction had 3 bases not matched to a gene; V was cut back by 2 bases and J by 10 bases. Germline lookup yields CDR1 KGHDR and CDR2 SFDVKD. In nucleotides, the CDR3 is TGTGCCACCAGTGATTCGAGGGGGCTGGAGCTGTTTTTT. Its protein is CATSDSRGLELFF.

This clone has a handful of counts. The rearrangement uses TRBV3-1 (or the pseudogene TRBV3-2) and TRBJ1-1; possibly TRBD1 for D (6 bases). This CDR3 region has 14 residues. Trimming left V 6 bases short and J 6 bases short, with 17 bases between. The germline gives CDR1 LGHDT, CDR2 YNNKEL (reference sequence). CDR3 sequence: CASSLTGISPEAFF. The CDR3 nucleotides are TGTGCCAGCAGTCTAACAGGGATTTCGCCTGAAGCTTTCTTT.